This is a list of T cell receptor beta chains from one sample in a study of molecular identifiers for immune sequencing clone quantification. TCRdb recomputed calls from the PCR reads with MiXCR, one row per CDR3 protein. The sample records about half a million distinct CDR3 sequences, about 25% being singletons. The sequenced sample consisted of naive CD8+ T cells from blood, with Jurkat cell RNA spiked in. All receptors come from a human donor in good health. Some libraries in this study had Jurkat cell RNA spiked in. Both conserved end residues are part of each CDR3. Fields, in order: D gene, J gene, V gene, CDR3 protein. D genes are given only for firm matches.

d_call: NA
j_call: TRBJ1-1
v_call: TRBV19
cdr3_aa: CASKPPGNTEAFF

d_call: TRBD2
j_call: TRBJ2-2
v_call: TRBV4-3
cdr3_aa: CASSQDGLAGGITGELFF

d_call: NA
j_call: TRBJ2-7
v_call: TRBV20-1
cdr3_aa: CSARDMASYEQNF

d_call: TRBD2
j_call: TRBJ2-3
v_call: TRBV6-5
cdr3_aa: CASSYSASGATDTQYF

d_call: TRBD2
j_call: TRBJ2-2
v_call: TRBV5-1
cdr3_aa: CASSPGLAEHTGELFF

d_call: TRBD2
j_call: TRBJ2-2
v_call: TRBV7-3
cdr3_aa: CASSFFAGLAALLELFF

d_call: NA
j_call: TRBJ1-5
v_call: TRBV4-1
cdr3_aa: CASSPDGGQPQHF

d_call: NA
j_call: TRBJ2-2
v_call: TRBV18
cdr3_aa: CASSPLASTGELFF

d_call: NA
j_call: TRBJ1-6
v_call: TRBV7-9
cdr3_aa: CASSLLGGLNSPLHF

d_call: NA
j_call: TRBJ2-3
v_call: TRBV7-7
cdr3_aa: CASSLIFGEPDTQYF

d_call: NA
j_call: TRBJ2-7
v_call: TRBV6-2/TRBV6-3
cdr3_aa: CASSPIPRANLEYEQYF

d_call: NA
j_call: TRBJ1-2
v_call: TRBV4-1
cdr3_aa: CASSPKGGDYGYTF

d_call: NA
j_call: TRBJ1-4
v_call: TRBV4-1
cdr3_aa: CASSQGPRVNEKLFF

d_call: TRBD2
j_call: TRBJ2-3
v_call: TRBV7-9
cdr3_aa: CASSLGTSGFTDTQYF

d_call: TRBD2
j_call: TRBJ2-1
v_call: TRBV6-5
cdr3_aa: CASSFPSGGGSSYNEQFF

d_call: TRBD1
j_call: TRBJ1-1
v_call: TRBV5-1
cdr3_aa: CASTGQGGSEAFF

d_call: NA
j_call: TRBJ2-7
v_call: TRBV6-1
cdr3_aa: CASTGTISYEQYF

d_call: NA
j_call: TRBJ2-7
v_call: TRBV9
cdr3_aa: CASSVGFSSYEQYF

d_call: TRBD2
j_call: TRBJ2-3
v_call: TRBV2
cdr3_aa: CASSEHTGTSGSKDTQYF

d_call: NA
j_call: TRBJ2-1
v_call: TRBV4-2
cdr3_aa: CASSQVWDEQFF

d_call: NA
j_call: TRBJ2-5
v_call: TRBV4-3
cdr3_aa: CASSQDHSPATQYF

d_call: NA
j_call: TRBJ1-4
v_call: TRBV6-5
cdr3_aa: CASSYSGDSANEKLFF

d_call: NA
j_call: TRBJ1-1
v_call: TRBV5-8
cdr3_aa: CASSPWEDRTEAFF

d_call: NA
j_call: TRBJ2-6
v_call: TRBV6-2/TRBV6-3
cdr3_aa: CASKVAFGTHAEGANVLTF

d_call: NA
j_call: TRBJ2-7
v_call: TRBV10-3
cdr3_aa: CAISEGPISYEQYF

d_call: NA
j_call: TRBJ1-1
v_call: TRBV3-1
cdr3_aa: CASSQERGPGFPAFF

d_call: NA
j_call: TRBJ2-3
v_call: TRBV7-7
cdr3_aa: CASSSGAGDTQYF

d_call: NA
j_call: TRBJ1-5
v_call: TRBV6-2/TRBV6-3
cdr3_aa: CASTNGYNQPQHF

d_call: NA
j_call: TRBJ2-3
v_call: TRBV2
cdr3_aa: CASGEDGSPTGTQCF

d_call: NA
j_call: TRBJ1-3
v_call: TRBV12-3/TRBV12-4
cdr3_aa: CASSSTLDGNTIYF

d_call: TRBD1
j_call: TRBJ1-3
v_call: TRBV6-6
cdr3_aa: CASSATGQGLINTIYF

d_call: TRBD2
j_call: TRBJ2-3
v_call: TRBV7-2
cdr3_aa: CASSLLGLAGVDTQYF

d_call: TRBD2
j_call: TRBJ2-7
v_call: TRBV10-3
cdr3_aa: CAISPGGAGEQYF

d_call: TRBD1
j_call: TRBJ1-2
v_call: TRBV6-2/TRBV6-3
cdr3_aa: CASTQPLTGKVADGYTF

d_call: NA
j_call: TRBJ2-1
v_call: TRBV12-3/TRBV12-4
cdr3_aa: CASSLISDRDEQFF

d_call: NA
j_call: TRBJ1-1
v_call: TRBV5-1
cdr3_aa: CSSRLGNTEAFF

d_call: NA
j_call: TRBJ2-7
v_call: TRBV19
cdr3_aa: CASSYYWGNSYEQYF

d_call: NA
j_call: TRBJ2-1
v_call: TRBV24-1
cdr3_aa: CATSDLGSSYNEQFF

d_call: NA
j_call: TRBJ2-3
v_call: TRBV6-6
cdr3_aa: CASSSPGTLSTDTQYF

d_call: TRBD2
j_call: TRBJ2-1
v_call: TRBV12-3/TRBV12-4
cdr3_aa: CASSDGLAGYSYNEQFF

d_call: TRBD2
j_call: TRBJ2-7
v_call: TRBV7-6
cdr3_aa: CASSLVTGSGVSPPHEQYF

d_call: NA
j_call: TRBJ2-3
v_call: TRBV27
cdr3_aa: CASSPPPLGYTDTQYF

d_call: TRBD2
j_call: TRBJ2-7
v_call: TRBV4-1
cdr3_aa: CARSRRGASGAYEQYF

d_call: NA
j_call: TRBJ1-1
v_call: TRBV12-5
cdr3_aa: CASGLMGTEAFF

d_call: TRBD1
j_call: TRBJ2-5
v_call: TRBV12-3/TRBV12-4
cdr3_aa: CASSSPPTGVQETQYF

d_call: NA
j_call: TRBJ2-7
v_call: TRBV29-1
cdr3_aa: CSVVWDEQYF

d_call: NA
j_call: TRBJ1-1
v_call: TRBV5-1
cdr3_aa: CASSPPGCDTEAFF

d_call: TRBD1
j_call: TRBJ1-5
v_call: TRBV30
cdr3_aa: CAWSVFQGANQPQHF

d_call: NA
j_call: TRBJ2-3
v_call: TRBV7-9
cdr3_aa: CVSSPRGAAGATDTQYF

d_call: TRBD1
j_call: TRBJ1-2
v_call: TRBV4-1
cdr3_aa: CASSQDKRGGDYGYTF

d_call: NA
j_call: TRBJ1-1
v_call: TRBV19
cdr3_aa: CAIREGDTEAFF

d_call: NA
j_call: TRBJ2-1
v_call: TRBV30
cdr3_aa: CAWSVLAGDEQFF

d_call: TRBD2
j_call: TRBJ2-5
v_call: TRBV7-6
cdr3_aa: CASSSRPGTSGSIVLETQYF

d_call: TRBD2
j_call: TRBJ2-1
v_call: TRBV24-1
cdr3_aa: CATSDLTTSGSPPEQFF

d_call: NA
j_call: TRBJ2-3
v_call: TRBV12-3/TRBV12-4
cdr3_aa: CASSLAISTDTQYF

d_call: NA
j_call: TRBJ1-1
v_call: TRBV18
cdr3_aa: CASSPTYTDEAFF

d_call: NA
j_call: TRBJ2-7
v_call: TRBV28
cdr3_aa: CASSLLLGGNSYEQYF

d_call: NA
j_call: TRBJ2-1
v_call: TRBV13
cdr3_aa: CASSLMGEQFF

d_call: NA
j_call: TRBJ1-2
v_call: TRBV12-3/TRBV12-4
cdr3_aa: CASTNDRSSYGYTF

d_call: TRBD1
j_call: TRBJ1-6
v_call: TRBV7-2
cdr3_aa: CASSLGPTGDSPLHF